The present TCR beta chain was sequenced within a study of blood T cell repertoires in COVID-19. Profiled with immunoSEQ multiplex PCR; TCRdb holds only in-frame clones, not every one. Seen here are about 270,000 clones, approximately 82% observed once, and the top ten hold 5.7%. Germline assignment: CDR1 SGHRS and CDR2 YFSETQ. The CDR3 has 16 amino acids. Losses at the gene ends were 0 bases for V and 1 base for J; bases not matched to a gene: 4. The origin of this receptor is a man older than 75 with acute or convalescent COVID-19. This rearrangement joins TRBV5-1 to TRBJ2-3, with TRBD2 identical over 8 bases. The sequenced material came from peripheral blood. DNA of the CDR3: TGCGCCAGCAGCTTGGGAGATAGCGGGGGCACAGATACGCAGTATTTT. Protein product: CASSLGDSGGTDTQYF.